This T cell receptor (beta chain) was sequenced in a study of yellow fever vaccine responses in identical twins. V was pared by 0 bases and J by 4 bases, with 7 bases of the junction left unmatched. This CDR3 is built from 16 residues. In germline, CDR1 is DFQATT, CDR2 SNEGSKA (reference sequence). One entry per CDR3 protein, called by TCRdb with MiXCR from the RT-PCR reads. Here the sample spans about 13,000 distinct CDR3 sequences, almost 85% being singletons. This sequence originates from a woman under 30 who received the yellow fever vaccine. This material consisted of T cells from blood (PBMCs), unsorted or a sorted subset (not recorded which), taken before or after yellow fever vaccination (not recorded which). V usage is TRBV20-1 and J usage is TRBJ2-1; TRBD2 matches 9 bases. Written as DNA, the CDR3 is TGCAGTGCTAGAGACCCCTCGACTAGCGGATACAATGAGCAGTTCTTC. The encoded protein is CSARDPSTSGYNEQFF.